Below, 2 T cell receptor beta chains from the same sample are listed, as sequenced in a study of blood T cell repertoires in COVID-19. This table comes from immunoSEQ multiplex PCR, and its TCRdb copy is limited to in-frame clones, with some not included. Here the sample spans around 47,000 clones, around four fifths being singletons. The sequencing input was peripheral blood. The origin of the receptors is a human donor in a cohort sampled during active COVID-19.

This clone came up once. V is TRBV4-3 and J is TRBJ2-2; TRBD1 agrees at 9 bases. CDR1 is LGHNA and CDR2 is YSLEER in the germline V gene. Germline trimming cut 1 base from V and 4 bases from J; bases unmatched to any gene: 4. This CDR3 has 16 residues. The CDR3 is CASSQGTGEGTGELFF. The CDR3 nucleotides read TGCGCCAGCAGCCAAGGGACAGGGGAAGGCACCGGGGAGCTGTTTTTT.

DNA of the CDR3: TGTGCCAGCACCAGGGACAGGGAGTACGAGCAGTACGTC. As protein: CASTRDREYEQYV. The V and J genes are TRBV2 and TRBJ2-7; 9 bases line up with TRBD1. This CDR3 is 13 amino acids long. CDR1 is SNHLY and CDR2 is FYNNEI in the germline V gene. Trimming removed 7 bases from V and 4 bases from J; junction bases left unmatched: 5.